A selection of T cell receptor beta chains follows, all from one sample in a study of blood T cell repertoires in COVID-19. This table comes from immunoSEQ multiplex PCR, and its TCRdb copy is limited to in-frame clones, with some not included. The sample lists fewer than 150,000 clones; about 84% were seen once. Material: peripheral blood. The receptors stem from a man between 50 and 59 years old with acute or convalescent COVID-19. The CDR3 runs from the conserved cysteine through the conserved F or W. The D gene is left open where the match is weak. The size of a clone is reported for some rows only, either as once, few or many, or as a class for expanded clones.

V	size	D	J	DNA	CDR3
TRBV11-3	once	NA	TRBJ2-3	TGTGCCAGCAGCTTAGGGGGGGAGGTCGATACGCAGTATTTT	CASSLGGEVDTQYF
TRBV3-1/TRBV3-2	NA	NA	TRBJ1-1	TGTGCCAGCCGGGACACCCCTAACACTGAAGCTTTCTTT	CASRDTPNTEAFF
TRBV4-2	few	TRBD2	TRBJ2-3	TGTGCCAGCAGCCAAGATCTAGCGGGGGGAGGCACAGATACGCAGTATTTT	CASSQDLAGGGTDTQYF
TRBV5-1	NA	NA	TRBJ1-1	TGCGCCAGCAGCACCTCAGGGGAGCCGAACACTGAAGCTTTCTTT	CASSTSGEPNTEAFF
TRBV11-2	NA	TRBD1	TRBJ2-3	TGTGCCAGCAGCCCCCCCAGGGGGACCAAGAGCACAGATACGCAGTATTTT	CASSPPRGTKSTDTQYF
TRBV3-1/TRBV3-2	few	TRBD1	TRBJ1-3	TGTGCCAGCAGCCGCCGGACAGGGGGTGCGCCCCGCGTCTCTGGAAACACCATATATTTT	CASSRRTGGAPRVSGNTIYF
TRBV5-1	NA	NA	TRBJ1-1	TGCGCCAGCAGCTTCAGACAAAACACTGAAGCTTTCTTT	CASSFRQNTEAFF
TRBV9	NA	NA	TRBJ2-3	TGTGCCAGCAGCGCGCGAGGGACACCCAGCACAGATACGCAGTATTTT	CASSARGTPSTDTQYF
TRBV3-1/TRBV3-2	NA	TRBD1	TRBJ1-1	TGTGCCAGCAGCCAAAGTGGGAAAGGGGGCCTTCGGAACACTGAAGCTTTCTTT	CASSQSGKGGLRNTEAFF
TRBV11-2	NA	TRBD2	TRBJ2-3	TGTGCCAGCAGCTTTGGAGGAGCGGGGAGCTTCGCAGATACGCAGTATTTT	CASSFGGAGSFADTQYF
TRBV24-1	NA	NA	TRBJ1-3	TGTGCCACCAGTGATTCTTCAGGACTCAGAAACACCATATATTTT	CATSDSSGLRNTIYF
TRBV19	NA	NA	TRBJ1-2	TGTGCCAGTACCCCGACGGGGTATGGCTACACCTTC	CASTPTGYGYTF
TRBV7-9	NA	TRBD2	TRBJ2-1	TGTGCCAGCAGCTTACTAGCGGGGGCCCTATACAATGAGCAGTTCTTC	CASSLLAGALYNEQFF
TRBV3-1/TRBV3-2	NA	NA	TRBJ1-5	TGTGCCAGCAGCCTCACGCGAGGTCAGCCCCAGCATTTT	CASSLTRGQPQHF
TRBV6-5	few	TRBD1	TRBJ2-7	TGTGCCAGCAGTTACTCGAGGGGGCAATATCGCGAGCAGTACTTC	CASSYSRGQYREQYF
TRBV6-5	NA	TRBD1	TRBJ1-2	TGTGCCAGCAGTTCAAGACAGGGGCGCGGCTACACCTTC	CASSSRQGRGYTF
TRBV11-2	NA	NA	TRBJ1-1	TGTGCCAGCAGCTCCGGCGGGGGGAACACTGAAGCTTTCTTT	CASSSGGGNTEAFF
TRBV4-1	NA	NA	TRBJ2-5	TGCGCCAGCAGCCTGGGGGCGTCGGGCGAGACCCAGTACTTC	CASSLGASGETQYF
TRBV3-1/TRBV3-2	NA	TRBD2	TRBJ2-1	TGTGCCAGCAGCCATTCCATGACTAGCGGGTACAATGAGCAGTTCTTC	CASSHSMTSGYNEQFF
TRBV19	NA	NA	TRBJ2-3	TGTGCCAGTAGTATTCCACTACGCACAGATACGCAGTATTTT	CASSIPLRTDTQYF
TRBV14	once	TRBD1	TRBJ1-1	TGTGCCAGCAGCCAGGATAGACAGGGGGCCGCGAACACTGAAGCTTTCTTT	CASSQDRQGAANTEAFF
TRBV6-5	NA	NA	TRBJ1-6	TGTGCCAGCAGTTACTCGTCCGGGAATTCGAATTCACCCCTCCACTTT	CASSYSSGNSNSPLHF
TRBV6-5	NA	TRBD2	TRBJ2-1	TGTGCCAGCAGTTCGCTACTAGCGGGCTTTAACAATGAGCAGTTCTTC	CASSSLLAGFNNEQFF
TRBV28	NA	NA	TRBJ1-2	TGTGCCAGCAGTTTAACGGGATCCTATGGCTACACCTTC	CASSLTGSYGYTF
TRBV7-2	NA	TRBD2	TRBJ2-3	TGTGCCAGCAGCCCCTGGACTAGCGGGGGGGCACATACGCAGTATTTT	CASSPWTSGGAHTQYF
TRBV19	NA	TRBD1	TRBJ1-4	TGTGCCAGTAGTGCCGACAGGGTTGGAAAACTGTTTTTT	CASSADRVGKLFF
TRBV2	NA	TRBD2	TRBJ2-1	TGTGCCAGCGGAACTAGCGGGGGAGTCTCCTACAATGAGCAGTTCTTC	CASGTSGGVSYNEQFF
TRBV7-6	NA	TRBD2	TRBJ2-3	TGTGCCAGCAGCCTCAGGACTAGCGGGGGGGGCGGCACAGATACGCAGTATTTT	CASSLRTSGGGGTDTQYF
TRBV6-5	NA	NA	TRBJ2-7	TGTGCCAGCAGTTACACCCCCTATCCCGCCTACGAGCAGTACTTC	CASSYTPYPAYEQYF
TRBV2	NA	NA	TRBJ2-3	TGTGCCAGCGAGGGAGCAGGACGCACAGATACGCAGTATTTT	CASEGAGRTDTQYF